This T cell receptor (beta chain) was retrieved from a study of blood T cell repertoires in COVID-19. Only one count was recorded for this clone. Measured with immunoSEQ multiplex PCR; TCRdb has only the in-frame clones, and not every one. There are 140,000 or so clones in the sample; nearly 90% occur only once, and over 1.5% lies in the top ten. Germline V gene data show CDR1 as SGHNT and CDR2 as YENEEA. Losses at the gene ends were 2 bases for V and 0 bases for J; bases not matched to a gene: 12. CDR3 length: 19 residues. The chain is built from TRBV11-3 and TRBJ2-1, with 8 positions matching TRBD2. The sample taken for sequencing was peripheral blood. This TCR was sampled from a man in his 70s with acute or convalescent COVID-19. Written as DNA, the CDR3 is TGTGCCAGCAGCTTACGGGGGGGGAGCGGTTCACACTCCTACAATGAGCAGTTCTTC. It yields the protein CASSLRGGSGSHSYNEQFF. Looking up the rest from reference TRBV11-3 and TRBJ2-1 gives the full variable domain: EAGVVQSPRYKIIEKKQPVAFWCNPISGHNTLYWYLQNLGQGPELLIRYENEEAVDDSQLPKDRFSAERLKGVDSTLKIQPAELGDSAVYLCASSLRGGSGSHSYNEQFFGPGTRLTVL.